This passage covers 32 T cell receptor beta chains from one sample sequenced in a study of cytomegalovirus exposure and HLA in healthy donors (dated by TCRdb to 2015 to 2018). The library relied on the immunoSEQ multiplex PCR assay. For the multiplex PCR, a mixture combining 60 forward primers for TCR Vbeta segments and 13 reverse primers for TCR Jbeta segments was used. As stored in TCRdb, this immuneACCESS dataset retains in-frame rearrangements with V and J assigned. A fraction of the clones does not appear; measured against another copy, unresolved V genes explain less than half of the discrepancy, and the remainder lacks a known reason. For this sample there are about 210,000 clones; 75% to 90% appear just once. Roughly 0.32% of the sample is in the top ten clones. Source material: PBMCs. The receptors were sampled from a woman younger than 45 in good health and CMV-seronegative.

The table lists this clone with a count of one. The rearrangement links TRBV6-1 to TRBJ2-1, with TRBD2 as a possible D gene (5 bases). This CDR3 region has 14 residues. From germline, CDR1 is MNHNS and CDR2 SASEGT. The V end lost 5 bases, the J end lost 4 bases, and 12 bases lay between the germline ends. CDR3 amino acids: CASSTSGPYNEQFF. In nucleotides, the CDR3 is TGTGCCAGCAGTACTAGTGGGCCATACAATGAGCAGTTCTTC.

The CDR3 here is CASSRGQTNYGYTF. In DNA, the CDR3 is TGTGCCAGCAGTCGAGGACAAACAAACTATGGCTACACCTTC. The rearrangement uses TRBV27 and TRBJ1-2; D might be TRBD1 (5 bases). Germline V gene lookup returns CDR1 MNHEY and CDR2 SMNVEV (reference sequence). The CDR3 spans 14 residues. The V and J ends lost 5 bases and 2 bases respectively, with 12 bases between them.

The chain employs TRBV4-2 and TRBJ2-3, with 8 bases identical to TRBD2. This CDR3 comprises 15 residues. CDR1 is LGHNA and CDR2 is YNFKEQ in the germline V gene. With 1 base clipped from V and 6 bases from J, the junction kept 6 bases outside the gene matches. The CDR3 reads CASSQVREVGDTQYF. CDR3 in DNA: TGTGCCAGCAGCCAAGTGCGGGAGGTTGGGGATACGCAGTATTTT.

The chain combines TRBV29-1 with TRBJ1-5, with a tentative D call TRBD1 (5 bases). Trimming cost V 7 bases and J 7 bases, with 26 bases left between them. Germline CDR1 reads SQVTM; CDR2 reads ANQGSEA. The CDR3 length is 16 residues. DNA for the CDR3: TGCAGCGCCCGGACACAACTCGCACGTTCTACCCAGCCCCAGCATTTT. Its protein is CSARTQLARSTQPQHF.

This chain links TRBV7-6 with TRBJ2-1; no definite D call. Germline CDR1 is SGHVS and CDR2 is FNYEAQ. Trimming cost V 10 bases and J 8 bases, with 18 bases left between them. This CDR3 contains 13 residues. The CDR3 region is CATSGSLRYEQFF. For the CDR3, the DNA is TGTGCCACCTCCGGGTCCCTTCGCTATGAGCAGTTCTTC.

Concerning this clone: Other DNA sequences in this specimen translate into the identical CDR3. The CDR3 DNA is TGTGCCAGCGGGAGGACCGAAGCTTTCTTT. Translating gives CASGRTEAFF. This chain connects TRBV28 to TRBJ1-1, with D uncertain. Germline V gives CDR1 MDHEN, CDR2 SYDVKM. The V gene lost 8 bases and the J gene lost 8 bases, with 9 bases spanning the gap. This CDR3 is 10 amino acids long.

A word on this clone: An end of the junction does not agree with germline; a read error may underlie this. The CDR3, as DNA: TGTGCTAGCAGTAGGGGACTAACGGGGGATACGCAGTATTTT. As protein: CASSRGLTGDTQYF. V is TRBV7-7 and J is TRBJ2-3, with 7 bases lining up with TRBD2. This CDR3 spans 14 amino acids. Per the germline V gene, CDR1 is SSHAT and CDR2 is FNYEAQ (reference sequence).

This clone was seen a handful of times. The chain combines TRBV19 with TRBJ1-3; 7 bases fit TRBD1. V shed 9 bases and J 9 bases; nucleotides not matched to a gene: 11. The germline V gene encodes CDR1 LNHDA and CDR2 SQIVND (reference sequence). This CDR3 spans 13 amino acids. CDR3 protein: CASHHRGSGTIYF. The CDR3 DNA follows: TGTGCCAGCCATCACAGGGGAAGCGGCACCATATATTTT.

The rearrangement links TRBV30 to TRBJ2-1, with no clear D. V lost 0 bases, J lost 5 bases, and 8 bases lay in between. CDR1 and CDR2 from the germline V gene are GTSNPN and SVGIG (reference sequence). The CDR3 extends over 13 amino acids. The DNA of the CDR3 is TGTGCCTGGAGTGTAGTGGCAGACAATGAGCAGTTCTTC. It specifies CAWSVVADNEQFF. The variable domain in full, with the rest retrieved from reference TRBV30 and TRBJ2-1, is SQTIHQWPATLVQPVGSPLSLECTVEGTSNPNLYWYRQAAGRGLQLLFYSVGIGQISSEVPQNLSASRPQDRQFILSSKKLLLSDSGFYLCAWSVVADNEQFFGPGTRLTVL.

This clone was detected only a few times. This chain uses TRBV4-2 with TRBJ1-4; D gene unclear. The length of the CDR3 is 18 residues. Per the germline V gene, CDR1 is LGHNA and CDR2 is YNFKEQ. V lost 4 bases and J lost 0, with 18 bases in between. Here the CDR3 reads CASSPNPTVTTTNEKLFF. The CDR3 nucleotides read TGTGCCAGCAGCCCAAACCCAACGGTGACAACAACTAATGAAAAACTGTTTTTT.

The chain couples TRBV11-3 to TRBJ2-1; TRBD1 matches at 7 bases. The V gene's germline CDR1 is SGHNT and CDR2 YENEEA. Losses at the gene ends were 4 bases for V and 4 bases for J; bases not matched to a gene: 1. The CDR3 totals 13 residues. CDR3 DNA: TGTGCCAGCAGCTCGACAGGGTACAATGAGCAGTTCTTC. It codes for CASSSTGYNEQFF.

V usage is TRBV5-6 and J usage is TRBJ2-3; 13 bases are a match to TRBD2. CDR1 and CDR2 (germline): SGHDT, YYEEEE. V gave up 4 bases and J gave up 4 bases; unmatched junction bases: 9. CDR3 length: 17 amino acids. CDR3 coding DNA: TGTGCCAGCAGCCCGTGGATACTAGCGGGGGGGCCAGATACGCAGTATTTT. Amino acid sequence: CASSPWILAGGPDTQYF.

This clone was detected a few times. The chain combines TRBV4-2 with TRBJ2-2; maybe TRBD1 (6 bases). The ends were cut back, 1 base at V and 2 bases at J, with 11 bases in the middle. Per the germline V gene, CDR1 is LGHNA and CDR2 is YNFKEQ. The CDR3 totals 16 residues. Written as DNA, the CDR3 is TGTGCCAGCAGCCAAGCGTACAGGGTCAACACCGGGGAGCTGTTTTTT. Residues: CASSQAYRVNTGELFF.

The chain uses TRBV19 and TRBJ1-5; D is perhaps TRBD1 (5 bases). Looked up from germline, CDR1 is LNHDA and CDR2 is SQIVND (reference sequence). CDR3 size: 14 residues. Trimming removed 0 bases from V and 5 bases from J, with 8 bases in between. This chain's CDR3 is CASSIDRDHQPQHF. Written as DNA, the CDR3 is TGTGCCAGTAGTATAGACAGGGATCATCAGCCCCAGCATTTT.

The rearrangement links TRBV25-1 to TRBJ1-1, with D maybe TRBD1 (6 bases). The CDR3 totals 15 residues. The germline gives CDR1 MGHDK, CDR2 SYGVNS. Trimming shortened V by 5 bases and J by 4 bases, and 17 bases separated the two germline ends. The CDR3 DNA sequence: TGTGCCAGCAGTAAAATACAGGGTTTTGGCACTGAAGCTTTCTTT. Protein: CASSKIQGFGTEAFF. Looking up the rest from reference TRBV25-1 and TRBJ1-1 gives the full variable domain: EADIYQTPRYLVIGTGKKITLECSQTMGHDKMYWYQQDPGMELHLIHYSYGVNSTEKGDLSSESTVSRIRTEHFPLTLESARPSHTSQYLCASSKIQGFGTEAFFGQGTRLTVV.

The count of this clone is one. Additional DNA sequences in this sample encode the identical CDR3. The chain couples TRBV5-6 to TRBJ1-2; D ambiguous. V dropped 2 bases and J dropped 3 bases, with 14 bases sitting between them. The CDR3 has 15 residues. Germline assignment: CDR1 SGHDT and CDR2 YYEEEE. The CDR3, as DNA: TGTGCCAGCAGCTTAGGGCAGGCGGACTACTATGGCTACACCTTC. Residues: CASSLGQADYYGYTF.

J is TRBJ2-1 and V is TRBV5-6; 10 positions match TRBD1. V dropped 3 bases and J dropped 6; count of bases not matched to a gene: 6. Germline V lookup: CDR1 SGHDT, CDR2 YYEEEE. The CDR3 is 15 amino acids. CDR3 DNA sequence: TGTGCCAGCAGCTCGGGGACAGGGGTTTTCAATGAGCAGTTCTTC. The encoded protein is CASSSGTGVFNEQFF.

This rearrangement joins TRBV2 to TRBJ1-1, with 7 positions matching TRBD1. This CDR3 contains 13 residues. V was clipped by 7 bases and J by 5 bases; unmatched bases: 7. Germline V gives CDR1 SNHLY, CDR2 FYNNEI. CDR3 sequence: CASKPDRETEAFF. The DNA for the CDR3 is TGTGCCAGCAAACCTGACAGGGAAACTGAAGCTTTCTTT.

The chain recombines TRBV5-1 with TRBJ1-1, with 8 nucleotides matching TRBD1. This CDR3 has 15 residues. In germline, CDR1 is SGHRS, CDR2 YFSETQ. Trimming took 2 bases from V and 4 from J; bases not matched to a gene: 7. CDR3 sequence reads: CASSLTGGTPTEAFF. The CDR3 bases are TGCGCCAGCAGCTTAACAGGGGGAACCCCCACTGAAGCTTTCTTT.

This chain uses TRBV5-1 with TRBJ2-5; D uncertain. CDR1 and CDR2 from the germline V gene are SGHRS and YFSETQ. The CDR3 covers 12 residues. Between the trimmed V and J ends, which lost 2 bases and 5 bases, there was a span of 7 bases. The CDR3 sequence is CASSFMGETQYF. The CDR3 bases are TGCGCCAGCAGCTTTATGGGCGAGACCCAGTACTTC.

CDR3 bases: TGTGCCAGCAGGCTCAAGGGGGTGGACTATGGCTACACCTTC. As protein: CASRLKGVDYGYTF. The rearrangement joins TRBV28 to TRBJ1-2; a possible D gene is TRBD1 (6 bases). Per germline, CDR1 MDHEN and CDR2 SYDVKM. CDR3 size: 14 residues. Trimming removed 6 bases from V and 3 bases from J, with 14 bases in between.

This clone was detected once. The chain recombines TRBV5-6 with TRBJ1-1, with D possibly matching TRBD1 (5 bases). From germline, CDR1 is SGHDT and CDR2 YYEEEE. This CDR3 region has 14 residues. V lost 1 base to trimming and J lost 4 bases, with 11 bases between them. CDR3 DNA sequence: TGTGCCAGCAGCTTGTTCAACGGGGGCACTGAAGCTTTCTTT. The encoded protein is CASSLFNGGTEAFF.

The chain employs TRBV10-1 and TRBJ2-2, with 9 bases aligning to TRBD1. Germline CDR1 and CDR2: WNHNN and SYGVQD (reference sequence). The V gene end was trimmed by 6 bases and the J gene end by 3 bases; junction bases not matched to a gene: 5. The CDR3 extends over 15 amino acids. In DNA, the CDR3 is TGCGCCAGCAGACCCGACAGGGGGTACACCGGGGAGCTGTTTTTT. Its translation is CASRPDRGYTGELFF.

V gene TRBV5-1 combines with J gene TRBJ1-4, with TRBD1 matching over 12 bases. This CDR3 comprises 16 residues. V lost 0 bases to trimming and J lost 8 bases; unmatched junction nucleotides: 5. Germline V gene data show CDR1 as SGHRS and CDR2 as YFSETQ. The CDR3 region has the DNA TGCGCCAGCAGCTTGGGTCCCGGGACAGGGGGCGAAAAACTGTTTTTT. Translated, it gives CASSLGPGTGGEKLFF.

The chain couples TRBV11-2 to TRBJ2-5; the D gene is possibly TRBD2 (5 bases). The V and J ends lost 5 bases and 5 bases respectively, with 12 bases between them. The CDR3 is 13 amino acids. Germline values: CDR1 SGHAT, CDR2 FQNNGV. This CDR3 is CASSRTGGETQYF. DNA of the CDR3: TGTGCCAGCAGCCGCACGGGCGGGGAGACCCAGTACTTC. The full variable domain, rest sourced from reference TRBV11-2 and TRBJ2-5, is EAGVAQSPRYKIIEKRQSVAFWCNPISGHATLYWYQQILGQGPKLLIQFQNNGVVDDSQLPKDRFSAERLKGVDSTLKIQPAKLEDSAVYLCASSRTGGETQYFGPGTRLLVL.

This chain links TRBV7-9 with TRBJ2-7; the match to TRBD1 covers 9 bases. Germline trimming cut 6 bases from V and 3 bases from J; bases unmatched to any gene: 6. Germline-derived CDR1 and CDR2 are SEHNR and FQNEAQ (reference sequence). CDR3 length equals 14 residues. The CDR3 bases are TGTGCCAGCAGTCCCTGGACAGGGGACTACGAGCAGTACTTC. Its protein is CASSPWTGDYEQYF. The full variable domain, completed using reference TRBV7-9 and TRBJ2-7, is DTGVSQNPRHKITKRGQNVTFRCDPISEHNRLYWYRQTLGQGPEFLTYFQNEAQLEKSRLLSDRFSAERPKGSFSTLEIQRTEQGDSAMYLCASSPWTGDYEQYFGPGTRLTVT.

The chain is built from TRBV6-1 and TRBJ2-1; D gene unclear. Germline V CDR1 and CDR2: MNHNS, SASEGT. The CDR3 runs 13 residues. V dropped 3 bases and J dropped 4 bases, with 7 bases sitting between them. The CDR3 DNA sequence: TGTGCCAGCAGTGAGGGCAGTTACAATGAGCAGTTCTTC. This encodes CASSEGSYNEQFF.

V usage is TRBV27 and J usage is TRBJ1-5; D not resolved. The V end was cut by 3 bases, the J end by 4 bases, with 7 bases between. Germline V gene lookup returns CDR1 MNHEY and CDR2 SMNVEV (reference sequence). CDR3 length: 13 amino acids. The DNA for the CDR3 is TGTGCCAGCAGTTTTGGCCCAAATCAGCCCCAGCATTTT. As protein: CASSFGPNQPQHF.

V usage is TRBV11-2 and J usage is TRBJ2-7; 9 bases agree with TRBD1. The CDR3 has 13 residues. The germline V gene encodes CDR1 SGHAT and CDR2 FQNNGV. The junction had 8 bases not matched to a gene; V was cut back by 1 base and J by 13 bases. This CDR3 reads CASSLGYRDRAYF. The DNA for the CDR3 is TGTGCCAGCAGCTTAGGATACCGGGACAGGGCATACTTC.

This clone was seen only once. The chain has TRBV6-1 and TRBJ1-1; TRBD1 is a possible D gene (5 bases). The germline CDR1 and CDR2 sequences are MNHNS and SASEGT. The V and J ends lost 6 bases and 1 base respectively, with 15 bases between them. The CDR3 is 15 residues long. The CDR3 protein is CASRRLQVSNTEAFF. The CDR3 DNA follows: TGTGCCAGCAGACGCCTACAGGTATCGAACACTGAAGCTTTCTTT.

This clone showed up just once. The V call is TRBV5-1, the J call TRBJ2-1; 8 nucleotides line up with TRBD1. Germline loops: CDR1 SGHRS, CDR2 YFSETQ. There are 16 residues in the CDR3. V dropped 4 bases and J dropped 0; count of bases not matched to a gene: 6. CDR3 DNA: TGCGCCAGCAGCCCCGTTACAGGGGGCTCCTACAATGAGCAGTTCTTC. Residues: CASSPVTGGSYNEQFF.

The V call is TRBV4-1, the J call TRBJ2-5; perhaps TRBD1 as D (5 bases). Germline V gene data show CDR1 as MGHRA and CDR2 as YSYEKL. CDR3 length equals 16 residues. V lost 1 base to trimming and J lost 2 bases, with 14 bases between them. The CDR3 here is CASSQGHGAKQETQYF. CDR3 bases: TGCGCCAGCAGCCAAGGCCATGGGGCGAAACAAGAGACCCAGTACTTC.